This TCR beta chain emerged from a study of post-analysis software for immune sequencing data. Study overall: Disease courses included relapsing-remitting, secondary progressive and progressive-relapsing multiple sclerosis.

This clonotype was counted at least ten times. Its antigen is not known. Germline V gene lookup returns CDR1 SGHAT and CDR2 FQNNGV. The CDR3 extends over 17 amino acids. The study, taken as a whole, reports: Significantly lower normalized Chao1 diversity was seen in multiple sclerosis patients than in controls. Four or five TRBV segments (TRBV5-6, TRBV5-1 and TRBV20-1 among them) occurred more frequently in patients than in controls. Samples from a shared batch, those prepared together, strongly co-clustered by F measure.

Researchers reported that TCR beta cDNA libraries carried unique molecular identifiers. Once about 0.95 to 10 million T cells were used, hundreds of thousands of cDNA molecules resulted. TCRdb reprocessed the PCR reads via MiXCR and lists one record per CDR3 protein. This table has about 180,000 distinct CDR3 sequences, approximately 30% appearing once. The V and J genes are TRBV11-2 and TRBJ2-5; 7 bases are shared with TRBD2. Gene TRBJ2-7 matches the end of the DNA better, so the J call may be wrong. This clonotype originated in a girl aged 10 to 17 with multiple sclerosis. Sequences were obtained from blood. The CDR3 DNA reads as TGTGCCAGCAGCCAAAAGTCTAGCGGCATACAGGTTGTCGAGCAGTACTTC. It translates to CASSQKSSGIQVVEQYF.